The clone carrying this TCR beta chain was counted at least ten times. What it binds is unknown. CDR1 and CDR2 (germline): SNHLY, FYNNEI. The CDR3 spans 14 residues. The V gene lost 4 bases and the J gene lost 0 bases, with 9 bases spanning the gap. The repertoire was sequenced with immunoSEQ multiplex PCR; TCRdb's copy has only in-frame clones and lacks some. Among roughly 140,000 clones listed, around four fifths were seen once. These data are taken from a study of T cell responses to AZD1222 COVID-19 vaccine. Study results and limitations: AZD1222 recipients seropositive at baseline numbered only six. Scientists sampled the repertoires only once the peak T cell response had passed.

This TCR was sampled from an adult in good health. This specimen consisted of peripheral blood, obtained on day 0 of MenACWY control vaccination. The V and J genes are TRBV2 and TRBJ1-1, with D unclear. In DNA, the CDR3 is TGTGCCAGCAGTGCCCTGATGATGAACACTGAAGCTTTCTTT. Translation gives CASSALMMNTEAFF.